This is a list of T cell receptor beta chains from one sample in a study of blood T cell repertoires in COVID-19. Here immunoSEQ multiplex PCR was the method, and the copy in TCRdb shows in-frame clones only, minus some. Among about 190,000 clones listed, around 80% were seen once. Sequences were obtained from peripheral blood. These receptors were obtained from a woman of 80 years or more with active or convalescent COVID-19. Both conserved end residues are part of each CDR3. Each record gives: J gene, D gene, V gene, clone size, CDR3 DNA, CDR3 protein. D genes are given only for firm matches. Clone size, where shown, is once, few, many, or a class for clones that have expanded.

>TRBJ1-5|NA|TRBV19|NA
TGTGCCAGTAGTATATTTGGAGGATATAGCAATCAGCCCCAGCATTTT
CASSIFGGYSNQPQHF
>TRBJ2-2|TRBD2|TRBV4-1|NA
TGCGCCAGCAGCCTTCGGACTAGCAGAGACACCGGGGAGCTGTTTTTT
CASSLRTSRDTGELFF
>TRBJ2-5|NA|TRBV9|NA
TGTGCCAGCAGCGTAGGTGGACTATCAGAGACCCAGTACTTC
CASSVGGLSETQYF
>TRBJ1-1|NA|TRBV7-8|NA
TGTGCCAGCAGCCTAGGGAAGGGAGAAACTGAAGCTTTCTTT
CASSLGKGETEAFF
>TRBJ1-2|TRBD1|TRBV6-1|NA
TGTGCCAGCAGTGAGCCGGGACAGGGGGCTGGTGGCTACACCTTC
CASSEPGQGAGGYTF
>TRBJ2-1|NA|TRBV4-2|NA
TGTGCCAGCAGCCAAGGACTAAGAAATGAGCAGTTCTTC
CASSQGLRNEQFF
>TRBJ2-6|TRBD2|TRBV27|once
TGTGCCAGCAGTTCTCACCGTCGGGGGGCTGGGGCCAACGTCCTGACTTTC
CASSSHRRGAGANVLTF
>TRBJ1-2|TRBD1|TRBV28|NA
TGTGCCAGCAGCCCCGGACAGGGGTCGGCCTATGGCTACACCTTC
CASSPGQGSAYGYTF
>TRBJ2-3|NA|TRBV28|NA
TGTGCCAGCAGTTACAAACTCGGGAATACGCAGTATTTT
CASSYKLGNTQYF
>TRBJ2-3|TRBD2|TRBV4-3|once
TGCGCCAGCAGCCCTTCACTAGCGGGGGGTTTAGATACGCAGTATTTT
CASSPSLAGGLDTQYF
>TRBJ2-7|TRBD1|TRBV28|NA
TGTGCCAGCAGTCCCTCGTGGGGGACAGGGTTCGACGAGCAGTACTTC
CASSPSWGTGFDEQYF
>TRBJ1-5|NA|TRBV2|NA
TGTGCCAGCAGGCGCAGGGTGGGAGGACAGCCCCAGCATTTT
CASRRRVGGQPQHF
>TRBJ2-6|TRBD1|TRBV6-2/TRBV6-3|few
TGTGCCAGCAGCGATAGGACAGGGAGGTCTGGTGGGGCCAACGTCCTGACTTTC
CASSDRTGRSGGANVLTF
>TRBJ1-2|NA|TRBV9|once
TGTGCCAGCAGCGTAGGGGGAGCTAAGAGGTATGGCTACACCTTC
CASSVGGAKRYGYTF
>TRBJ2-1|NA|TRBV13|NA
TGTGCCAGCAGCTACCTACTAGACAATGAGCAGTTCTTC
CASSYLLDNEQFF
>TRBJ1-1|NA|TRBV7-8|NA
TGTGCCAGCAGCTTAGACACGAACACTGAAGCTTTCTTT
CASSLDTNTEAFF
>TRBJ1-1|TRBD1|TRBV9|once
TGTGCCAGCAGCGGCGGACAGGGTAACCCTGAAGCTTTCTTT
CASSGGQGNPEAFF
>TRBJ2-3|TRBD1|TRBV4-3|NA
TGCGCCAGCAGCCAAGGGGGACAGAGGATCACAGATACGCAGTATTTT
CASSQGGQRITDTQYF
>TRBJ1-6|TRBD1|TRBV11-2|NA
TGTGCCAGCAGCCCAGAGACAGGGATCTATAATTCACCCCTCCACTTT
CASSPETGIYNSPLHF
>TRBJ1-6|TRBD1|TRBV18|once
TGTGCCAGCTCACCTGGACAGGAGAATTCACCCCTCCACTTT
CASSPGQENSPLHF
>TRBJ1-2|TRBD1|TRBV28|NA
TGTGCCAGCAGGGAGACAGGGGGACTATCTAACTATGGCTACACCTTC
CASRETGGLSNYGYTF
>TRBJ1-4|NA|TRBV19|NA
TGTGCCAGTAGTCAAAGGCGGGGTTCTGAAAAACTGTTTTTT
CASSQRRGSEKLFF
>TRBJ2-7|TRBD1|TRBV6-5|NA
TGTGCCAGCAGACCTCCGACAGGGGAAGGCGAGCAGTACTTC
CASRPPTGEGEQYF
>TRBJ2-7|TRBD1|TRBV10-3|NA
TGTGCCATCACCGCGGGACAGGGGGCCTACGAGCAGTACTTC
CAITAGQGAYEQYF
>TRBJ2-3|NA|TRBV7-9|NA
TGTGCCAGCAGCTTAGAGGGGTACTACACAGATACGCAGTATTTT
CASSLEGYYTDTQYF
>TRBJ2-4|TRBD2|TRBV5-6|few
TGTGCCAGCAGCTCGTTACTAGCGGGGGGGCCCAACATTCAGTACTTC
CASSSLLAGGPNIQYF
>TRBJ2-7|TRBD2|TRBV15|NA
TGTGCCACCAGCAGAGAACTAGCGGGGGGCTACGAGCAGTACTTC
CATSRELAGGYEQYF
>TRBJ1-1|TRBD1|TRBV6-5|NA
TGTGCCAGCCCTCAGGGGGCTAACACTGAAGCTTTCTTT
CASPQGANTEAFF
>TRBJ1-6|TRBD1|TRBV14|NA
TGTGCCAGCAGCTACAGGGGTGCGGCACCCCTCCACTTT
CASSYRGAAPLHF
>TRBJ2-7|NA|TRBV24-1|once
TGTGCCACCAGTGTGGGCCCGTACGAGCAGTACTTC
CATSVGPYEQYF
>TRBJ1-1|NA|TRBV7-9|once
TGTGCCAGCAGTACAGTTATGAACACTGAAGCTTTCTTT
CASSTVMNTEAFF
>TRBJ1-1|TRBD1|TRBV5-1|NA
TGCGCCAGCAGCAAGACAGGGGTAAAAGGTGAAGCTTTCTTT
CASSKTGVKGEAFF
>TRBJ1-5|NA|TRBV30|NA
TGTGCCTGGAGTGCGGTTCTCAATCAGCCCCAGCATTTT
CAWSAVLNQPQHF
>TRBJ1-1|TRBD1|TRBV27|once
TGTGCCAGCAGTTTACAACAGGGGCTGAACACTGAAGCTTTCTTT
CASSLQQGLNTEAFF
>TRBJ2-7|TRBD1|TRBV12-3/TRBV12-4|NA
TGTGCCAGCAGTTTAGACAGGGGGCGCGAGCAGTACTTC
CASSLDRGREQYF
>TRBJ2-1|TRBD2|TRBV7-2|NA
TGTGCCAGCAGCAATAGCGGGGGGGTGTATGAGCAGTTCTTC
CASSNSGGVYEQFF
>TRBJ1-3|NA|TRBV5-5|NA
TGTGCCAGCAGCTTGAGGGGTTTAAGCTCTGGAAACACCATATATTTT
CASSLRGLSSGNTIYF
>TRBJ1-2|NA|TRBV5-1|NA
TGCGCCAGCAGCTTGGTACCCGTTTTGGGCGGCTACACCTTC
CASSLVPVLGGYTF
>TRBJ1-3|NA|TRBV3-1/TRBV3-2|NA
TGTGCCAGCAGCCCGGGTGGATACACCATATATTTT
CASSPGGYTIYF
>TRBJ1-1|NA|TRBV3-1/TRBV3-2|NA
TGTGCCAGCAGCCAAGAACCCGCGGGCCGGGCACGGGACACTGAAGCTTTCTTT
CASSQEPAGRARDTEAFF
>TRBJ1-1|NA|TRBV27|once
TGTGCCAGCAGTTTATTTCGGTATTCGAACACTGAAGCTTTCTTT
CASSLFRYSNTEAFF
>TRBJ2-7|NA|TRBV6-6|NA
TGTGCCAGCAGTTCCAGTTGGGGGCCCTACGAGCAGTACTTC
CASSSSWGPYEQYF
>TRBJ1-1|NA|TRBV19|once
TGTGCCAGTAGTATACGCAAGAACCAGGAAGCTTTCTTT
CASSIRKNQEAFF
>TRBJ1-2|NA|TRBV9|NA
TGTGCCAGCAGCGTAGGGGGGAGGAGTGGCTACACCTTC
CASSVGGRSGYTF
>TRBJ2-1|NA|TRBV2|NA
TGTGCCCTCCACAGGGTGAATGAGCAGTTCTTC
CALHRVNEQFF
>TRBJ1-2|NA|TRBV5-5|few
TGTGCCAGCAGCAGCGAGGGAGTTGGAGGCTACACCTTC
CASSSEGVGGYTF
>TRBJ2-5|TRBD2|TRBV4-2|NA
TGTGCCAGCAGCCCCGCCGGGACTAGCGGGGGGGCCTTCGGTGAGACCCAGTACTTC
CASSPAGTSGGAFGETQYF
>TRBJ1-1|NA|TRBV7-9|few
TGTGCCAGCAGTCCTCTCAGTCGGAACACTGAAGCTTTCTTT
CASSPLSRNTEAFF
>TRBJ1-1|NA|TRBV5-1|NA
TGCGCCAGCAACCCGATGGGGGGAGGTTGGTCTGAAGCTTTCTTT
CASNPMGGGWSEAFF
>TRBJ2-5|NA|TRBV7-8|NA
TGTGCCAGCAGCCTCCGGGGAGAGACCCAGTACTTC
CASSLRGETQYF
>TRBJ2-6|NA|TRBV4-1|NA
TGCGCCAGCAGCTCTCGGACAGCCTCTGGGGCCAACGTCCTGACTTTC
CASSSRTASGANVLTF
>TRBJ1-1|NA|TRBV2|once
TGTGCCAGCAGAACGGGGATGAACACTGAAGCTTTCTTT
CASRTGMNTEAFF
>TRBJ1-5|TRBD1|TRBV6-6|NA
TGTGCCAGCAGTACGGACAGGGGCAGACAGCCCCAGCATTTT
CASSTDRGRQPQHF
>TRBJ2-3|TRBD2|TRBV18|NA
TGTGCCAGCTCCCTAACTAGCGGGGGCACAGATACGCAGTATTTT
CASSLTSGGTDTQYF
>TRBJ1-1|NA|TRBV4-1|NA
TGCGCCAGCAGCCCCAGGGGGAACACTGAAGCTTTCTTT
CASSPRGNTEAFF
>TRBJ1-5|NA|TRBV7-2|NA
TGTGCCAGCAGCTTTTATTCGGACAGAGGTCAGCCCCAGCATTTT
CASSFYSDRGQPQHF
>TRBJ1-6|TRBD1|TRBV19|NA
TGTGCCAGTAGTTTGACAGGGGAGGACTCACCCCTCCACTTT
CASSLTGEDSPLHF